Following are 14 T cell receptor beta chains from one sample sequenced in a study of blood T cell repertoires in COVID-19. Sequenced by immunoSEQ multiplex PCR; TCRdb stores in-frame clones only, minus some. The sample records 200,000 to 300,000 clones, around 83% being singletons. The specimen was peripheral blood. Receptor source: a woman older than 75 with acute or convalescent COVID-19.

This chain links TRBV7-3 with TRBJ2-3; TRBD2 aligns across 9 bases. This CDR3 has 15 amino acids. The ends lost 4 bases at V and 2 bases at J; junction bases unmatched: 4. Germline V gives CDR1 SGHTA, CDR2 FQGTGA. DNA for the CDR3: TGTGCCAGCAGCTACAGCGGGGGGCCCACAGATACGCAGTATTTT. Amino acids: CASSYSGGPTDTQYF.

The chain has TRBV27 and TRBJ1-6; unclear D gene. Germline V CDR1 and CDR2: MNHEY, SMNVEV (reference sequence). There are 15 residues in the CDR3. Trimming removed 4 bases from V and 0 bases from J, with 7 bases in between. CDR3 protein: CASSWSSSYNSPLHF. CDR3 nucleotides: TGTGCCAGCAGTTGGTCGAGCTCCTATAATTCACCCCTCCACTTT.

CDR3 in amino acids: CASRGQGSYNEQFF. The CDR3 coding sequence is TGTGCCAGCAGGGGTCAGGGATCCTACAATGAGCAGTTCTTC. The chain has TRBV4-2 and TRBJ2-1; perhaps TRBD1 as D (5 bases). CDR3 length equals 14 residues. Germline CDR1 reads LGHNA; CDR2 reads YNFKEQ. V lost 6 bases to trimming and J lost 1 base, with 10 bases between them.

The chain joins TRBV19 to TRBJ2-3, with TRBD2 matching over 8 bases. CDR1 is LNHDA, CDR2 SQIVND, per germline (reference sequence). CDR3 size: 16 residues. With V trimmed by 6 bases and J by 6 bases, 14 bases remained unmatched. Here the CDR3 DNA reads TGTGCCAGTAGCCTCACAGCGGGGGCCGGTGGGGATACGCAGTATTTT. It specifies CASSLTAGAGGDTQYF.

This clone was seen only once. The chain recombines TRBV2 with TRBJ1-2; 10 bases line up with TRBD1. The CDR3 runs to 15 residues. With V trimmed by 6 bases and J by 2 bases, 6 bases remained unmatched. Per germline, CDR1 SNHLY and CDR2 FYNNEI. In DNA form, the CDR3 reads TGTGCCAGCAGCTCCCCGGACAGGGGGAACTATGGCTACACCTTC. It specifies CASSSPDRGNYGYTF.

V usage is TRBV4-1 and J usage is TRBJ1-5, with D perhaps TRBD1 (5 bases). V was pared by 4 bases and J by 2 bases, with 15 bases between. CDR1 and CDR2 from the germline V gene are MGHRA and YSYEKL. The CDR3 spans 16 residues. Here the CDR3 reads CASSPGTGVGNQPQHF. The CDR3 region has the DNA TGCGCCAGCAGCCCCGGCACGGGGGTAGGCAATCAGCCCCAGCATTTT.

This chain joins TRBV18 and TRBJ1-1, with D unclear. V lost 4 bases, J lost 1 base, and 7 bases lay in between. The CDR3 totals 13 residues. Germline CDR1 reads KGHSH; CDR2 reads LQKENI. Here the CDR3 DNA reads TGTGCCAGCTCACTCACACCGAACACTGAAGCTTTCTTT. Protein: CASSLTPNTEAFF.

The V and J genes are TRBV28 and TRBJ1-3, with a possible D match to TRBD1 (5 bases). The CDR3 is 12 residues long. Trimming removed 6 bases from V and 6 bases from J, with 9 bases in between. Germline lookup yields CDR1 MDHEN and CDR2 SYDVKM. The CDR3 region is CASSEGANTIYF. CDR3 bases: TGTGCCAGCAGCGAAGGGGCAAACACCATATATTTT.

For the CDR3, the DNA is TGTGCCACCGGGACAGGCCTAATCTCTGGAAACACCATATATTTT. Protein product: CATGTGLISGNTIYF. The chain has TRBV10-3 and TRBJ1-3; 8 bases agree with TRBD1. The length of the CDR3 is 15 residues. Germline loops: CDR1 ENHRY, CDR2 SYGVKD. V trimming: 10 bases; J trimming: 0 bases; junction bases outside the gene matches: 8.

The chain carries TRBV2 and TRBJ1-4, with 7 bases lining up with TRBD1. J gave up 9 bases and V 4 bases, and 8 bases lay outside the gene matches. Germline CDR1 is SNHLY and CDR2 is FYNNEI. This CDR3 is 14 amino acids long. The CDR3 sequence is CASSAGTAVQKLFF. The CDR3 DNA is TGTGCCAGCAGTGCCGGGACAGCGGTTCAAAAACTGTTTTTT.

The CDR3 coding sequence is TGTGCCAGCAGCCAAGGGGCTAGCGGGGGGAGGCAAGAGACCCAGTACTTC. This encodes CASSQGASGGRQETQYF. The V and J genes are TRBV11-2 and TRBJ2-5; TRBD2 aligns across 11 bases. The V gene's germline CDR1 is SGHAT and CDR2 FQNNGV. V trimming: 5 bases; J trimming: 2 bases; junction bases outside the gene matches: 10. CDR3 length: 17 amino acids.

V gene TRBV15 combines with J gene TRBJ2-1, with TRBD2 matching 13 bases. The CDR3 extends over 16 amino acids. The ends lost 3 bases at V and 9 bases at J; junction bases unmatched: 8. Germline CDR1 reads LNHNV; CDR2 reads YYDKDF (reference sequence). The CDR3 region has the DNA TGTGCCACCAGCAGTCAACTAGCGGGGGGGCGGGGTGAGCAGTTCTTC. Protein sequence: CATSSQLAGGRGEQFF.

Of note for this clone: This specimen includes other DNA sequences encoding the same CDR3. The chain combines TRBV2 with TRBJ1-1, with D possibly being TRBD1 (5 bases). The CDR3 extends over 13 amino acids. The V end was cut by 4 bases, the J end by 2 bases, with 8 bases between. Germline V gene data show CDR1 as SNHLY and CDR2 as FYNNEI. CDR3 nucleotide sequence: TGTGCCAGCAGTGGACAGTTAAACACTGAAGCTTTCTTT. This gives the protein CASSGQLNTEAFF.

V is TRBV3-1 (or the pseudogene TRBV3-2) and J is TRBJ1-3; D might be TRBD1 (6 bases). Trimming left V 2 bases short and J 2 bases short, with 10 bases between. CDR1 LGHDT and CDR2 YNNKEL come from the germline V gene (reference sequence). This CDR3 is built from 15 residues. CDR3: CASSQTGTPGNTIYF. The CDR3 coding sequence is TGTGCCAGCAGCCAAACCGGGACACCTGGAAACACCATATATTTT.